This T cell receptor beta chain derives from a study of T cell responses to AZD1222 COVID-19 vaccine. The method was immunoSEQ multiplex PCR; TCRdb's version includes in-frame clones alone and lacks a portion of them. The data contain roughly 77,000 clones, roughly 88% of them seen just once; the ten biggest clones take up approximately 5.4%. Points from the study as a whole: Recipients of two AZD1222 doses showed rising Spike-specific TCR breadth and depth.

Trimming cost V 2 bases and J 9 bases; bases outside gene matches: 6. This CDR3 contains 13 residues. The germline CDR1 and CDR2 sequences are GTSNPN and SVGIG (reference sequence). Concerning this clone: Its antigen is not known.

The chain links TRBV30 to TRBJ1-1; TRBD1 matches 10 bases. The sample here was peripheral blood, taken on day 0 of MenACWY control vaccination. This sequence was found in an adult in good health. The chain's CDR3 is CAWSFRDRGKAFF. Here the CDR3 DNA reads TGTGCCTGGAGTTTCCGGGACAGGGGTAAAGCTTTCTTT.